This T cell receptor beta chain was captured in a study of technical replicates of blood from a few donors. CDR1 is MGHRA and CDR2 is YSYEKL in the germline V gene. Deletions cut 5 bases from V and 2 bases from J, with 11 bases between. The CDR3 consists of 14 residues. Profiled with immunoSEQ multiplex PCR; TCRdb holds only in-frame clones, not every one. The sample lists tens of thousands of clones; about 92% were seen once. The receptor was derived from a human donor in good health. The chain joins TRBV4-1 to TRBJ2-3; TRBD2 is a possible D gene (6 bases). Sequenced material: T cells isolated from PBMCs. The CDR3 sequence: CASSFSGDTDTQYF. The CDR3 DNA sequence: TGCGCCAGCAGCTTTAGCGGTGACACAGATACGCAGTATTTT.